Sequencing of this TCR beta chain was carried out in a study of Ad26.COV2.S vaccination and SARS-CoV-2 variants. Study conclusions and caveats: Breadth measured for non-spike TCRs was similar across vaccine and placebo recipients.

Trimming left V 4 bases short and J 6 bases short, with 13 bases between. CDR3 size: 14 residues. Germline CDR1 and CDR2: PRHDT and FYEKMQ (reference sequence). The assay was immunoSEQ multiplex PCR, and TCRdb's table has in-frame clones only and misses some. The data contain roughly 350,000 clones, about 88% of them singletons. The treatment denotes: around 19 received Ad26.COV2.S at low or high dose, single or two shots; five or six received placebo; per-sample allocation not given. The samples were gathered on day 63 after the first injection of vaccine or placebo. SARS-CoV-2 spike from the Wuhan strain was encoded by the vaccine, an Ad26 vector. To note about this clone: What it recognizes is unknown.

Source: peripheral blood, taken in a trial of Ad26.COV2.S vaccine versus placebo. This sequence originates from a person between 18 and 65 years old who received the Ad26.COV2.S COVID-19 vaccine or a placebo. The V gene is TRBV13, the J gene TRBJ1-5; a possible D gene is TRBD1 (5 bases). CDR3 amino acids: CASSWGRIGQPQHF. CDR3 DNA: TGTGCCAGCAGCTGGGGCAGGATCGGTCAGCCCCAGCATTTT.